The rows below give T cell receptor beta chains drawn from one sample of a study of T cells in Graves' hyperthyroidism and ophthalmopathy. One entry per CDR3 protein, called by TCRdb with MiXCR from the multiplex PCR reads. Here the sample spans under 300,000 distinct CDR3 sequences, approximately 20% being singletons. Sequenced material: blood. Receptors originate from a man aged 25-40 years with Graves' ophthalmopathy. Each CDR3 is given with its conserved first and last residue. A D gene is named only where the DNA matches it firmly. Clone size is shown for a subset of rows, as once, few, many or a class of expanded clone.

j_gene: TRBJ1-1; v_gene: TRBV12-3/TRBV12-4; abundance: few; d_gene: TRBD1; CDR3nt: TGTGCCAGCAGCCGTCCCGGGACAGGAACCGAAGCTTTCTTT; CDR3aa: CASSRPGTGTEAFF
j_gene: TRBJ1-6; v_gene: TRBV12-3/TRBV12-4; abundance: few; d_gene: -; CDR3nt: TGTGCCAGCAGTTCGCAGACAGAATCACCCCTCCACTTT; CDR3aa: CASSSQTESPLHF
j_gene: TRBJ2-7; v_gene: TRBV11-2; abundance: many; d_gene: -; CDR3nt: TGTGCCAGCAGCTTAAGTCGGGGGGAGCAGTACTTC; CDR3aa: CASSLSRGEQYF
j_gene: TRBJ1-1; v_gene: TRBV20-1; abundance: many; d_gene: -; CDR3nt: TGCAGTGCACATACCGCCGTCCGGCAGGGATTTACTGAAGCTTTCTTT; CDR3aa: CSAHTAVRQGFTEAFF
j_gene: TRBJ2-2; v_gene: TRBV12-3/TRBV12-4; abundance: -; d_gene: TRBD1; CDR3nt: TGTGCCAGCAGTTCCGGGACAGCCTTCACCGGGGAGCTGTTTTTT; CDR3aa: CASSSGTAFTGELFF
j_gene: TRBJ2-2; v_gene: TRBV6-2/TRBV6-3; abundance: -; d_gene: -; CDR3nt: TGTGCCAGCTGGAGGTTTTCGGGCGGGGAGCTGTTTTTT; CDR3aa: CASWRFSGGELFF
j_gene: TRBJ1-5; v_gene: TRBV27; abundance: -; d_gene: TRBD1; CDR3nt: TGTGCCAGCAGTTTATCGATCAGGGGGACTCAGCCCCAGCATTTT; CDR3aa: CASSLSIRGTQPQHF
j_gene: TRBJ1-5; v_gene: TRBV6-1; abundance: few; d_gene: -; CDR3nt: TGTGCCAGCAGTGGGGTACCGGGGGGCATCCAGCCCCAGCATTTT; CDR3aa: CASSGVPGGIQPQHF
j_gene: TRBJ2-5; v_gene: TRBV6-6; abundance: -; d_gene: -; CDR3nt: TGTGCCAGCAGTTACTCGCTACAAGAGACCCAGTACTTC; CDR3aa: CASSYSLQETQYF
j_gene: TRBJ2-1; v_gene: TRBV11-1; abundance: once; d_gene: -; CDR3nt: TGTGCCAGCAGCTACGGACCAGGGGACAATGAGCAGTTCTTC; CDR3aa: CASSYGPGDNEQFF
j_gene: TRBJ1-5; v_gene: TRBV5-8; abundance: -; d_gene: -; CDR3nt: TGTGCCAGCAGCTTTGGCCAGGATCCTGTGGGTGATCAGCCCCAGCATTTT; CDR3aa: CASSFGQDPVGDQPQHF
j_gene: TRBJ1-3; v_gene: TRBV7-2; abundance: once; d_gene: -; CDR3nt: TGTGCCAGCAGCCCCCCGGGACGGGCCTCTGGAAACACCATATATTTT; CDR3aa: CASSPPGRASGNTIYF
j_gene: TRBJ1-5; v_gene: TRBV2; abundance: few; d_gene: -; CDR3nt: TGTGCCAGCAGGCAGGGCAATCAGCCCCAGCATTTT; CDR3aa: CASRQGNQPQHF
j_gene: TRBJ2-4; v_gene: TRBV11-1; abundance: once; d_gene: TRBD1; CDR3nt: TGTGCCAGCAGCCGCCGGGACAGGGGGGAGAAAAACATTCAGTACTTC; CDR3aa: CASSRRDRGEKNIQYF
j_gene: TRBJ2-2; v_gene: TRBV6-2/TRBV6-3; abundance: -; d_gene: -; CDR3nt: TGTGCCAGCAGTTACCGGGGCCAGAACACCGGGGAGCTGTTTTTT; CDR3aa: CASSYRGQNTGELFF
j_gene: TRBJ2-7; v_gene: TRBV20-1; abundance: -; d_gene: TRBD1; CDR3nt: TGCAGTGCTAAAAGGGGACAGGTAGGGTACGCGCAGTACTTC; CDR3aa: CSAKRGQVGYAQYF